A selection of T cell receptor beta chains follows, all from one sample in a study of CD8+CD57+ T cells in acquired aplastic anemia. In TCRdb, the reads were re-called with MiXCR into one record per CDR3 protein. The repertoire has some 290,000 distinct CDR3 sequences, approximately 57% of them found once; the top ten carry 8%. The specimen sequenced was sorted CD4+, CD8+, or CD8+CD57+ T cells (not recorded which) from PBMCs. The receptors shown here come from a human donor with severe aplastic anemia or a healthy control (not recorded which). Each CDR3 is given with its conserved first and last residue. Each record gives: clone size, D gene, J gene, V gene, CDR3 length, CDR3 DNA, CDR3 protein. A D gene is named only where the DNA matches it firmly. Clone size is stated in some rows and not others, as once, few, many or a class when expanded.

>NA|TRBD2|TRBJ2-2|TRBV10-3|14
TGTGCCATCACAAGCGGGAGGAACACCGGGGAGCTGTTTTTT
CAITSGRNTGELFF
>many|NA|TRBJ2-7|TRBV28|14
TGTGCCAGCAGTGCCAGGGTTTCGAACTACGAGCAGTACTTC
CASSARVSNYEQYF
>many|TRBD1|TRBJ1-1|TRBV5-1|15
TGCGCCAGCAGCTTGGTCGAGGGGGCGGACACTGAAGCTTTCTTT
CASSLVEGADTEAFF
>many|TRBD2|TRBJ2-7|TRBV12-3/TRBV12-4|15
TGTGCCAGCAGTCTCCGGGGGGGCCACTCCTACGAGCAGTACTTC
CASSLRGGHSYEQYF
>few|NA|TRBJ2-5|TRBV10-3|14
TGTGCCATCAGCGATGACCAGTACCAAGAGACCCAGTACTTC
CAISDDQYQETQYF
>few|TRBD1|TRBJ1-2|TRBV10-2|15
TGCGCCAGCAGTGACCCTTTGGACAGGATCGATGGCTACACCTTC
CASSDPLDRIDGYTF
>many|TRBD2|TRBJ2-7|TRBV7-6|16
TGTGCCAGCAGCTTAACGGGACTAGCGGGGGGCTACGAGCAGTACTTC
CASSLTGLAGGYEQYF
>NA|TRBD1|TRBJ2-7|TRBV7-9|15
TGTGCCAGCAGGTCGGGGACAGGAGGCGCCTACGAGCAGTACTTC
CASRSGTGGAYEQYF
>NA|NA|TRBJ1-1|TRBV5-1|15
TGCGCCAGCAGCTCGGGATCTCCCCTGAACACTGAAGCTTTCTTT
CASSSGSPLNTEAFF
>NA|TRBD1|TRBJ1-3|TRBV2|16
TGTGCCAGCGGCCTTCAAACAGGGGGATCTGAAAACACCATATATTTT
CASGLQTGGSENTIYF
>NA|NA|TRBJ2-3|TRBV30|16
TGTGCCTGGAGTGTTTCGCATGGAAATCCCACAGATACGCAGTATTTT
CAWSVSHGNPTDTQYF
>NA|TRBD1|TRBJ2-7|TRBV20-1|11
TGCAGTGCTACAGGGGGCGGCGAGCAGTACTTC
CSATGGGEQYF
>NA|NA|TRBJ1-2|TRBV6-2/TRBV6-3|15
TGTGCCAGCAGTCAGCCCTTAGAGGTCCATCAGGGCTACACCTTC
CASSQPLEVHQGYTF
>NA|TRBD1|TRBJ1-4|TRBV5-1|15
TGCGCCAGCAGCCCAGGGGACAGGTCTTGGGAAAAACTGTTTTTT
CASSPGDRSWEKLFF
>NA|TRBD1|TRBJ1-5|TRBV20-1|16
TGTAGTGCTAGATTTGCAGGGGGCAACAGCAATCAGCCCCAGCATTTT
CSARFAGGNSNQPQHF
>NA|TRBD2|TRBJ2-7|TRBV7-7|13
TGTGCCAGCAGCTTAGGACTAGCGGGCGAGCAGTACTTC
CASSLGLAGEQYF
>NA|TRBD2|TRBJ2-3|TRBV9|16
TGTGCCAGCAGCGTAGCTAGCGGGGTGGCTACAGATACGCAGTATTTT
CASSVASGVATDTQYF
>NA|NA|TRBJ2-7|TRBV24-1|15
TGTGCCACCAGTGATACTCGGGACGGAGCCTACGAGCAGTACTTC
CATSDTRDGAYEQYF
>NA|TRBD2|TRBJ2-3|TRBV10-3|15
TGTGCCATCATGGCTAGCGGGGGCCTATCGGATACGCAGTATTTT
CAIMASGGLSDTQYF
>few|NA|TRBJ2-2|TRBV2|14
TGTGCCAGCAATCCTCTAAGTGCGGCCGGGGAGCTGTTTTTT
CASNPLSAAGELFF
>NA|TRBD1|TRBJ1-4|TRBV28|15
TGTGCCGGCAGAGCCTACAGGGGCACTAATGAAAAACTGTTTTTT
CAGRAYRGTNEKLFF
>NA|NA|TRBJ1-1|TRBV20-1|15
TGCAGTGCTAGAGCCGGGGGAGGGGGGAACACTGAAGCTTTCTTT
CSARAGGGGNTEAFF
>many|TRBD1|TRBJ1-6|TRBV6-6|15
TGTGCCAGCAGTGTCCTGACAGGGGATAATTCACCCCTCCACTTT
CASSVLTGDNSPLHF
>NA|TRBD2|TRBJ2-2|TRBV29-1|15
TGCAGCACTACGGGGACGGGGGGTGACACCGGGGAGCTGTTTTTT
CSTTGTGGDTGELFF
>NA|TRBD1|TRBJ1-1|TRBV12-5|14
TGTGCTAGTGGCGCGACAGGGAGGAGGACTGAAGCTTTCTTT
CASGATGRRTEAFF
>many|NA|TRBJ2-3|TRBV20-1|14
TGCAGTGCTAAGGAGCATTCTAGCACAGATACGCAGTATTTT
CSAKEHSSTDTQYF
>NA|TRBD1|TRBJ1-1|TRBV10-3|15
TGTGCCATCAGTGGGACAGGACTGGTGAACACTGAAGCTTTCTTT
CAISGTGLVNTEAFF
>NA|TRBD1|TRBJ1-1|TRBV20-1|13
TGCAGTGCTAGCGGGACAGCCAGCTATGAAGCTTTCTTT
CSASGTASYEAFF
>many|NA|TRBJ2-3|TRBV20-1|16
TGCAGTGCTAGAATTCGTCCGGGAACTAACACAGATACGCAGTATTTT
CSARIRPGTNTDTQYF
>few|TRBD1|TRBJ1-2|TRBV19|17
TGTGCCAGTCGACCCGACAGGGGGCGAAATACAAACTATGGCTACACCTTC
CASRPDRGRNTNYGYTF
>many|TRBD2|TRBJ2-2|TRBV11-2|17
TGTGCCAGCAGCCGTAGAGCGGGACTAGAGAACACCGGGGAGCTGTTTTTT
CASSRRAGLENTGELFF
>NA|NA|TRBJ2-3|TRBV15|13
TGTGCCACCAGCAGTATGGCGTTAGATACGCAGTATTTT
CATSSMALDTQYF